This T cell receptor beta chain is from a study of blood T cells in healthy people across ages. Per sample, at least 6 micrograms of total RNA were extracted. In its sample, this clonotype was seen a few times. The antigen is not known. Study-wide results and caveats: There were more naive CD4+ cells and higher diversity in long-lived donors than in aged donors. PBMC samples, being unsorted, prevented any conclusive comparison of naive and antigen-experienced cells.

A second PCR of 7 to 11 cycles used a sample-barcoded 5' primer and a J-beta primer mix. TCRdb analysed the 5' RACE reads with MiXCR anew, one entry per CDR3 protein. The table includes 650,000 to 900,000 distinct CDR3 sequences, around 68% detected once. The TCR comes from a man aged 25-40 years in good health. Specimen: blood.

This CDR3 reads CSVDFRGGSFGGEQFF. The CDR3 DNA reads as TGCAGCGTTGACTTCCGGGGGGGCTCATTCGGGGGTGAGCAGTTCTTC. V is TRBV29-1 and J is TRBJ2-1; 8 bases fit TRBD2. Per germline, CDR1 SQVTM and CDR2 ANQGSEA. The CDR3 is 16 amino acids. V lost 3 bases, J lost 9 bases, and 16 bases stayed unmatched.